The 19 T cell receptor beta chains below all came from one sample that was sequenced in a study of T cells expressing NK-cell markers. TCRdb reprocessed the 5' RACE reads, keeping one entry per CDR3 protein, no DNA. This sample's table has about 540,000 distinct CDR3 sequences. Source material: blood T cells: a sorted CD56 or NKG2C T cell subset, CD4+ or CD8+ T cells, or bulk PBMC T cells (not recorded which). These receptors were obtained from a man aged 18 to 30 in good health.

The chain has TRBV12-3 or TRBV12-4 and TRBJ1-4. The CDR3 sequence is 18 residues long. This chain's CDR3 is CASSFRLLDLSGNEKLFF.

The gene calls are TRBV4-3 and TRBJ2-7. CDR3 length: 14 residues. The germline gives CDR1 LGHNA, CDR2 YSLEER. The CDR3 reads CASSQDGALGEQYF.

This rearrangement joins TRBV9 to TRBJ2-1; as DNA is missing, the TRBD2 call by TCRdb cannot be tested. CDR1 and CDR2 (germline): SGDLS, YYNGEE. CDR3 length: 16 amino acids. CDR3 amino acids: CASSVDSGSGYNEQFF.

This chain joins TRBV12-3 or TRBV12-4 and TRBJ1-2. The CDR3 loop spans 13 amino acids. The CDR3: CASSPGVAVGYTF.

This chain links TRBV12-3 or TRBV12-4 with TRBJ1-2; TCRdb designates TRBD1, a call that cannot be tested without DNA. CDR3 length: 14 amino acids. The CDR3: CASSLGQGGYGYTF.

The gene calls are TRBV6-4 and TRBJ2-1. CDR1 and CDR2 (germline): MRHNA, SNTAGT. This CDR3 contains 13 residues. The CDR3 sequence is CASSVLASDEQFF.

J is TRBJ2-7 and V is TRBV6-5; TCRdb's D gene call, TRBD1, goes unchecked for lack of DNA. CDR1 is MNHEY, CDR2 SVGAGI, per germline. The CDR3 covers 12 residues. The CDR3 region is CASGRIGVRQYF.

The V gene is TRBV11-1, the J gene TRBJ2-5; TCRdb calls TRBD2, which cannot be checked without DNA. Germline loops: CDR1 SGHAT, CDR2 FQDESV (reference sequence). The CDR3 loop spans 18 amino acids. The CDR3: CASSLRTSGIRYQETQYF.

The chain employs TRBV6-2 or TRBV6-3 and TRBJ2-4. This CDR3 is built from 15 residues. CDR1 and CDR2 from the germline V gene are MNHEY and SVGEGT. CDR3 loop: CASSLGRSGKNIQYF.

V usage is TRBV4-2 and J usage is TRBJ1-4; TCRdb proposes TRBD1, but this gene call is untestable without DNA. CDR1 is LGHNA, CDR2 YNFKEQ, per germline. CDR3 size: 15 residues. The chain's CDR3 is CASSQSGFFYEKLFF.

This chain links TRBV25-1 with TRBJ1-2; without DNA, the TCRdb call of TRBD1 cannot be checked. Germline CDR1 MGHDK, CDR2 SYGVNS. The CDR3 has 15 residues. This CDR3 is CASSGNRGGNYGYTF.

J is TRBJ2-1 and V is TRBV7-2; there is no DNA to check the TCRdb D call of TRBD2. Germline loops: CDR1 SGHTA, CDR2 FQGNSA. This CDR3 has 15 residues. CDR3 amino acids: CASRGDLAGGREQFF. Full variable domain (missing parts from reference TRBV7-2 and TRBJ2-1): GAGVSQSPSNKVTEKGKDVELRCDPISGHTALYWYRQSLGQGLEFLIYFQGNSAPDKSGLPSDRFSAERTGGSVSTLTIQRTQQEDSAVYLCASRGDLAGGREQFFGPGTRLTVL.

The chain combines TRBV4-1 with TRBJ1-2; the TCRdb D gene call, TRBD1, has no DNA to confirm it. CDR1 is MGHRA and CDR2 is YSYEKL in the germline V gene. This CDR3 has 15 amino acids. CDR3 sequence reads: CASSSPGQGRGGYTF.

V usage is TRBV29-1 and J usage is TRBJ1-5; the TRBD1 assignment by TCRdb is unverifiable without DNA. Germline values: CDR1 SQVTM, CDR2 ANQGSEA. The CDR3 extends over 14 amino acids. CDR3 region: CSVPGQGVGQPQHF. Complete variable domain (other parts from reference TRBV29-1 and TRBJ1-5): SAVISQKPSRDICQRGTSLTIQCQVDSQVTMMFWYRQQPGQSLTLIATANQGSEATYESGFVIDKFPISRPNLTFSTLTVSNMSPEDSSIYLCSVPGQGVGQPQHFGDGTRLSIL.

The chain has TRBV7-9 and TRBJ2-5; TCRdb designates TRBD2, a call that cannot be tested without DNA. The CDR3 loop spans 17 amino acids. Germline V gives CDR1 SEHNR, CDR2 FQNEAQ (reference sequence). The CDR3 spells CASSLVTHSGREETQYF.

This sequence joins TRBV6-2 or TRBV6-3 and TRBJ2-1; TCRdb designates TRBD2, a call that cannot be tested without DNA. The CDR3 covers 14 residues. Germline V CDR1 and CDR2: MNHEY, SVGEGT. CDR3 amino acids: CASHRAGVSNEQFF.

CDR3 region: CASGRTTVRNQPQHF. V usage is TRBV28 and J usage is TRBJ1-5; TCRdb lists TRBD1, though no DNA is available to test this call. The germline V gene encodes CDR1 MDHEN and CDR2 SYDVKM. The CDR3 is 15 residues long.

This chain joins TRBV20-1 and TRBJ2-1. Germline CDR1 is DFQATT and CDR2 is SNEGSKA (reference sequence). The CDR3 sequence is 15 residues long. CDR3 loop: CSAREGKSSYNEQFF.

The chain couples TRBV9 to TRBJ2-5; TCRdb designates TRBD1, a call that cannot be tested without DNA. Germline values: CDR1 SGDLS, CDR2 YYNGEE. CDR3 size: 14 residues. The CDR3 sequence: CASSAGAGGETQYF. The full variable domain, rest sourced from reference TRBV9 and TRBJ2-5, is DSGVTQTPKHLITATGQRVTLRCSPRSGDLSVYWYQQSLDQGLQFLIQYYNGEERAKGNILERFSAQQFPDLHSELNLSSLELGDSALYFCASSAGAGGETQYFGPGTRLLVL.